The sequence of this T cell receptor beta chain was determined in a study of cytomegalovirus exposure and HLA in healthy donors. Germline values: CDR1 SQVTM, CDR2 ANQGSEA. V dropped 4 bases and J dropped 0 bases, with 14 bases sitting between them. The CDR3 runs to 15 residues. Study results and limitations: In a later analysis, HLA-associated beta chains showed higher expansion and lower generation probabilities than comparable chains. Reports indicate that TCR beta sequences accurately predicted the HLA-A and HLA-B alleles of most subjects.

Primers included in the PCR were 60 Vbeta and 13 Jbeta primers. The protocol was immunoSEQ multiplex PCR, while the TCRdb copy is restricted to in-frame clones and leaves out a portion. The table lists more than 100,000 clones, around 63% of them singletons. This clone has only one observation. The antigen is undetermined. Sample: PBMCs. The receptor comes from a man aged 35 to 55 in good health and CMV-seropositive. J is TRBJ2-3 and V is TRBV29-1; D gene unclear. For the CDR3, the DNA is TGCAGCGTTGCTATCAGCGTTTCTAGCACAGATACGCAGTATTTT. Protein sequence: CSVAISVSSTDTQYF.